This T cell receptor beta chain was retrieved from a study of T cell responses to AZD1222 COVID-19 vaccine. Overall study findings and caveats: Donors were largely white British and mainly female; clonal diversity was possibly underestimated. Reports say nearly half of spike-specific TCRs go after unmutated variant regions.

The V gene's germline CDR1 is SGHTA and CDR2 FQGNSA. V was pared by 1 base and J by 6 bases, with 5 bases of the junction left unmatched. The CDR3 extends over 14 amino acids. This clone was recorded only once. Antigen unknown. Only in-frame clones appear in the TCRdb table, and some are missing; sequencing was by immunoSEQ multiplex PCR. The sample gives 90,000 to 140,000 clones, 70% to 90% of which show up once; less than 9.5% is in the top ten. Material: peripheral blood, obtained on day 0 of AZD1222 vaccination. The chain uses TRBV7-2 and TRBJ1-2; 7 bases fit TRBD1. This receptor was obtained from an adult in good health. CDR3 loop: CASSLGRQGHGYTF. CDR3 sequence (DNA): TGTGCCAGCAGCTTAGGGAGACAGGGCCATGGCTACACCTTC. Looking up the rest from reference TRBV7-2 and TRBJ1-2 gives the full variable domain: GAGVSQSPSNKVTEKGKDVELRCDPISGHTALYWYRQSLGQGLEFLIYFQGNSAPDKSGLPSDRFSAERTGGSVSTLTIQRTQQEDSAVYLCASSLGRQGHGYTFGSGTRLTVV.